This T cell receptor (beta chain) was documented in a study of control samples from healthy donors and cancer patients. CDR3 size: 12 residues. Trimming stripped 1 base from V and 9 bases from J, with 13 bases between. CDR1 is GTSNPN, CDR2 SVGIG, per germline (reference sequence). Clones were read by immunoSEQ multiplex PCR, and TCRdb kept only the in-frame ones, dropping some. The table lists 100,000 to 150,000 clones, more than 85% of them singletons. This receptor was identified in a man in his late teens or twenties in good health. The sequenced sample consisted of blood. The chain recombines TRBV30 with TRBJ2-7; D not certain. CDR3 sequence reads: CAWSEGNPRQYF. The CDR3 nucleotides are TGTGCCTGGAGTGAAGGAAACCCCCGGCAGTACTTC.